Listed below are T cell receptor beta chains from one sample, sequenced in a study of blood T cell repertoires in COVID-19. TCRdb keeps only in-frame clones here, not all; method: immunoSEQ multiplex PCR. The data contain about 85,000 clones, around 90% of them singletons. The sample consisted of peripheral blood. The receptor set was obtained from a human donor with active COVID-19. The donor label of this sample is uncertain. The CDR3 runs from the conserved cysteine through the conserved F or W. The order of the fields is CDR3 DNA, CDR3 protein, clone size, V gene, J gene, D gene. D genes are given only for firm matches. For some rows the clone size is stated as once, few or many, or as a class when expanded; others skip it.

TGCGCCAGCGGGGGGGCGAGCTCCTACAATGAGCAGTTCTTC	CASGGASSYNEQFF	.	TRBV5-1	TRBJ2-1	.
TGTGCCAGCAGCCCCCCTGGTGGGAGGGTTGGCTACACCTTC	CASSPPGGRVGYTF	.	TRBV7-6	TRBJ1-2	.
TGTGCCAGCAGCTTGACAGGCAATAATTCACCCCTCCACTTT	CASSLTGNNSPLHF	few	TRBV7-9	TRBJ1-6	.
TGTGCCAGCAGTGACCTCGGACAGGGATTAAGTGGCTACACCTTC	CASSDLGQGLSGYTF	.	TRBV6-4	TRBJ1-2	TRBD1
TGTGCCAGCAGCGCACAGGCAACTAATGAAAAACTGTTTTTT	CASSAQATNEKLFF	.	TRBV5-6	TRBJ1-4	.
TGCGCCAGCAGCCAAGCCTTTGATTCCTCGAGCTTATACGAGCAGTACTTC	CASSQAFDSSSLYEQYF	.	TRBV4-3	TRBJ2-7	.
TGTGCCAGCTCACCAGACAGGGGCTCCTACGAGCAGTACTTC	CASSPDRGSYEQYF	.	TRBV18	TRBJ2-7	TRBD1
TGCAGTGCTCTCTCAGGGGGCGAGCAGTACTTC	CSALSGGEQYF	.	TRBV20-1	TRBJ2-7	TRBD1
TGCGCCAGCAGCACCCAGGGCGATACGCAGTATTTT	CASSTQGDTQYF	.	TRBV10-1	TRBJ2-3	.
TGCGCCAGCAGCATACAGGGGGCTGGAGAGACCCAGTACTTC	CASSIQGAGETQYF	.	TRBV5-1	TRBJ2-5	TRBD1
TGTGCCAGCAGCCCAGCATCCACTAGCGGGGCCGATACGCAGTATTTT	CASSPASTSGADTQYF	.	TRBV7-2	TRBJ2-3	TRBD2
TGTGCCAGCACCGTAGAAGCTTTCTTT	CASTVEAFF	.	TRBV28	TRBJ1-1	.
TGTGCCATCAGTGGTCAAGGGGGCGCAACCGGGGAGCTGTTTTTT	CAISGQGGATGELFF	.	TRBV10-3	TRBJ2-2	TRBD1
TGCGCCAGCAGACCTATTTCGCCCCAAGAGACCCAGTACTTC	CASRPISPQETQYF	.	TRBV5-1	TRBJ2-5	.
TGTGCCAGCAGCGTAGAGGCCGCGGATAATTCACCCCTCCACTTT	CASSVEAADNSPLHF	.	TRBV9	TRBJ1-6	.
TGTGCCAGCACCCACAGGGGACTCAACACCGGGGAGCTGTTTTTT	CASTHRGLNTGELFF	.	TRBV5-4	TRBJ2-2	.
TGTGCCAGCAGTTTCACCCAGTGGAACACTGAAGCTTTCTTT	CASSFTQWNTEAFF	.	TRBV28	TRBJ1-1	.
TGTGCCAGCAGCGCGGACACAGGGAACTATGGCTACACCTTC	CASSADTGNYGYTF	.	TRBV13	TRBJ1-2	.
TGTGCCAGCAGTACCCGGACAGGGGCCTACGGCTACACCTTC	CASSTRTGAYGYTF	.	TRBV6-2/TRBV6-3	TRBJ1-2	TRBD1
TGTGCCAGCAGTGACTCGACCGGGTCTGGGGCCAACGTCCTGACTTTC	CASSDSTGSGANVLTF	few	TRBV6-4	TRBJ2-6	.
TGCGCCAGCAGCTTTACTAGCGGGGGGGCCGGGTCCTACAATGAGCAGTTCTTC	CASSFTSGGAGSYNEQFF	.	TRBV5-1	TRBJ2-1	TRBD2
TGTGCCAGTAGTACCTATAGCGGGGGGGCCAACACCGGGGAGCTGTTTTTT	CASSTYSGGANTGELFF	.	TRBV19	TRBJ2-2	TRBD2
TGTGCCAGCAGCTCTCGACAGGGGGCTAGCACAGATACGCAGTATTTT	CASSSRQGASTDTQYF	.	TRBV5-8	TRBJ2-3	TRBD1
TGTGCCAGCAGCTCCAGGGGGCCGCAAGATACGCAGTATTTT	CASSSRGPQDTQYF	.	TRBV7-3	TRBJ2-3	TRBD1
TGTGCCAGCAGCCCCTATACAGGGGGCTCACAAAACATTCAGTACTTC	CASSPYTGGSQNIQYF	.	TRBV9	TRBJ2-4	TRBD1
TGTGCCAGCAGTTACTCGGGGGGACAGACGTACGAGCAGTACTTC	CASSYSGGQTYEQYF	once	TRBV6-6	TRBJ2-7	.
TGTGCCAGCAGCCCCGGGGGCAGACAGGGCCCCGAAGCTTTCTTT	CASSPGGRQGPEAFF	.	TRBV9	TRBJ1-1	TRBD1
TGTGCCAGCACTGAGACAGGAGGTATAGGCAATCAGCCCCAGCATTTT	CASTETGGIGNQPQHF	.	TRBV28	TRBJ1-5	.
TGTGCCAGCAGTTTCCCGGGACAGGGGAGGACTGAAGCTTTCTTT	CASSFPGQGRTEAFF	.	TRBV28	TRBJ1-1	TRBD1
TGTGCCAGCAGTCTGAGTAGCGGGGGGACTAACGAGCAGTACTTC	CASSLSSGGTNEQYF	.	TRBV28	TRBJ2-7	TRBD2
TGTGCCAGCAGCCCAACAGGGGAGGCCCCAGATACGCAGTATTTT	CASSPTGEAPDTQYF	.	TRBV7-3	TRBJ2-3	.
TGTGCCAGCAGCCACCCAGGGGCCCGACAGCCCCAGCATTTT	CASSHPGARQPQHF	.	TRBV7-2	TRBJ1-5	.
TGTGCCAGCAGTTACGCAGGGGTCGGCAATCAGCCCCAGCATTTT	CASSYAGVGNQPQHF	.	TRBV6-2/TRBV6-3	TRBJ1-5	.
TGTGCCAGCAGCCTGACAGGGACTGGGGCCAACGTCCTGACTTTC	CASSLTGTGANVLTF	.	TRBV3-1/TRBV3-2	TRBJ2-6	TRBD1
TGTGCCAGCAGCCCACAGGGGAAGCGAGCTTTCTTT	CASSPQGKRAFF	.	TRBV6-5	TRBJ1-1	TRBD1
TGTGCCAGCGCCGGGTACTATGGCTACACCTTC	CASAGYYGYTF	.	TRBV6-6	TRBJ1-2	.
TGTGCCAGCAGCTCAGGGTTGCGCTACACCTTC	CASSSGLRYTF	.	TRBV6-2/TRBV6-3	TRBJ1-2	.
TGTGCCAGCACCGAGCGCGGGGGCACAGATACGCAGTATTTT	CASTERGGTDTQYF	.	TRBV2	TRBJ2-3	.
TGTGCCAGCAGCTTAGGCGGGGACAGGACCTACGAGCAGTACTTC	CASSLGGDRTYEQYF	.	TRBV7-3	TRBJ2-7	TRBD1
TGTGCCAGCAGCCCCACGGACACCGGGGAGCTGTTTTTT	CASSPTDTGELFF	.	TRBV12-3/TRBV12-4	TRBJ2-2	.
TGTGCCAGCAGCCTTAGCGGGGGGGCGTCTAATGAGCAGTTCTTC	CASSLSGGASNEQFF	once	TRBV9	TRBJ2-1	TRBD2
TGTGCCAGCAGCTCACGGGGGATATCCTACAATGAGCAGTTCTTC	CASSSRGISYNEQFF	.	TRBV5-6	TRBJ2-1	.
TGTGCCAGCAGCTTAGGTGTCGGGGGGACAATCGTGCCCCAGCATTTT	CASSLGVGGTIVPQHF	.	TRBV7-2	TRBJ1-5	.
TGTGCCAGCAGCTTGGGCGGGGTAAGCACAGATACGCAGTATTTT	CASSLGGVSTDTQYF	.	TRBV5-4	TRBJ2-3	.
TGTGCCAGTAGCCCAGGGGGGATTGGCGCAGATACGCAGTATTTT	CASSPGGIGADTQYF	once	TRBV19	TRBJ2-3	.
TGTGCCAGTAGCCCGGGACAGGTTTCGATGAACACTGAAGCTTTCTTT	CASSPGQVSMNTEAFF	.	TRBV19	TRBJ1-1	TRBD1
TGTGCCAGCAGTGCCTCTAGCGGGGGCACAGATACGCAGTATTTT	CASSASSGGTDTQYF	.	TRBV6-4	TRBJ2-3	TRBD2
TGCGCCAGCAGCTTGGGGGACAGGGGTGTCACTGAAGCTTTCTTT	CASSLGDRGVTEAFF	.	TRBV5-1	TRBJ1-1	TRBD1
TGCAGCGCTGGGACAGGGGGAGCCTACGAGCAGTACTTC	CSAGTGGAYEQYF	.	TRBV29-1	TRBJ2-7	TRBD1